Below are 13 T cell receptor beta chains sequenced from a single sample in a study of glioma-infiltrating T cells after dendritic cell vaccination. The assay was immunoSEQ multiplex PCR, and TCRdb's table has in-frame clones only and misses some. The data contain under 100,000 clones, 70% to 80% of them seen just once; the ten biggest clones take up over 5%. Sequenced material: blood, taken before dendritic cell vaccination. The receptors derive from a human donor with glioblastoma.

The chain combines TRBV6-5 with TRBJ1-1; the D is unclear. The V end was cut by 0 bases, the J end by 3 bases, with 8 bases between. CDR1 MNHEY and CDR2 SVGAGI come from the germline V gene. This CDR3 region has 14 residues. The DNA of the CDR3 is TGTGCCAGCAGTTACTCTTACTCTTACACTGAAGCTTTCTTT. Translation gives CASSYSYSYTEAFF.

DNA of the CDR3: TGTGCCATCAGTGACTTCGGACAGGGGGCGCCTGGGGCCAACGTCCTGACTTTC. It translates to CAISDFGQGAPGANVLTF. The V call is TRBV10-3, the J call TRBJ2-6; 11 bases fit TRBD1. Germline assignment: CDR1 ENHRY and CDR2 SYGVKD. Trimming took 3 bases from V and 2 from J; bases not matched to a gene: 6. CDR3 length: 18 residues.

This clone was counted a single time. The genes are TRBV2 and TRBJ1-1, with TRBD1 matching over 7 bases. The CDR3 sequence is 13 residues long. The J segment lost 6 bases and the V segment lost 9 bases, leaving 10 bases of the junction unmatched. Per germline, CDR1 SNHLY and CDR2 FYNNEI. CDR3 in amino acids: CASSGTVFPEAFF. The DNA of the CDR3 is TGTGCCAGTTCCGGGACAGTGTTTCCTGAAGCTTTCTTT. Combining the CDR3 with reference TRBV2 and TRBJ1-1 gives the whole variable domain EPEVTQTPSHQVTQMGQEVILRCVPISNHLYFYWYRQILGQKVEFLVSFYNNEISEKSEIFDDQFSVERPDGSNFTLKIRSTKLEDSAMYFCASSGTVFPEAFFGQGTRLTVV.

The V and J genes are TRBV7-8 and TRBJ1-1; D is perhaps TRBD1 (6 bases). CDR3 size: 16 residues. V was cut by 5 bases and J by 5 bases, with 21 bases left in between. The germline V gene has CDR1 SGHVS and CDR2 FQNEAQ. CDR3 loop: CASSPPGGGARTEAFF. The CDR3 DNA sequence: TGTGCCAGCAGCCCCCCGGGCGGGGGGGCAAGAACTGAAGCTTTCTTT.

The V gene is TRBV7-6, the J gene TRBJ2-6, with D tentatively TRBD1 (5 bases). CDR1 is SGHVS, CDR2 FNYEAQ, per germline. Trimming took off 1 base at V and 2 bases at J, with 15 bases between the two ends. The CDR3 has 18 amino acids. This CDR3 is CASSLVQGNSAGANVLTF. CDR3 nucleotide sequence: TGTGCCAGCAGCTTAGTTCAGGGAAACTCAGCTGGGGCCAACGTCCTGACTTTC.

V gene TRBV5-8 combines with J gene TRBJ1-2; D might be TRBD1 (6 bases). There are 16 residues in the CDR3. V lost 1 base to trimming and J lost 3 bases, with 16 bases between them. Germline CDR1 SGHTS, CDR2 YDEGEE. CDR3 DNA: TGTGCCAGCAGCTTGTGGGGGCCGGGGAGATACTATGGCTACACCTTC. Amino acids: CASSLWGPGRYYGYTF.

The chain carries TRBV2 and TRBJ1-2; 7 bases match TRBD1. The ends lost 3 bases at V and 5 bases at J; junction bases unmatched: 6. Germline V gene sequence: CDR1 SNHLY, CDR2 FYNNEI. The CDR3 length is 14 residues. The CDR3 loop is CASSEGQYGYGYTF. The CDR3 DNA reads TGTGCCAGCAGTGAGGGACAGTATGGGTATGGCTACACCTTC.

The V gene is TRBV7-9, the J gene TRBJ1-1, with 7 bases fitting TRBD1. Germline-derived CDR1 and CDR2 are SEHNR and FQNEAQ (reference sequence). The CDR3 runs to 15 residues. The ends lost 8 bases at V and 8 bases at J; junction bases unmatched: 17. The CDR3 bases are TGTGCCAGCGCTCAGCCTAGTACAGGGGTTGCCGAAGCTTTCTTT. It is translated as CASAQPSTGVAEAFF. The full variable domain, its missing parts supplied by reference TRBV7-9 and TRBJ1-1, is DTGVSQNPRHKITKRGQNVTFRCDPISEHNRLYWYRQTLGQGPEFLTYFQNEAQLEKSRLLSDRFSAERPKGSFSTLEIQRTEQGDSAMYLCASAQPSTGVAEAFFGQGTRLTVV.

This chain uses TRBV10-1 with TRBJ2-7; the match to TRBD2 covers 7 bases. Trimming removed 10 bases from V and 2 bases from J; junction bases left unmatched: 14. Germline V gives CDR1 WNHNN, CDR2 SYGVQD (reference sequence). The CDR3 has 15 amino acids. This chain's CDR3 is CATNLGTSETYEQYF. CDR3 sequence (DNA): TGCGCCACTAATTTAGGAACTAGCGAGACCTACGAGCAGTACTTC.

The rearrangement links TRBV6-6 to TRBJ2-7; 11 bases agree with TRBD2. The V segment lost 7 bases and the J segment 2 bases; nucleotides outside the gene matches: 4. Germline V CDR1 and CDR2: MNHNY, SVGAGI (reference sequence). The CDR3 runs 14 residues. This CDR3 is CASMLAGGPYEQYF. DNA of the CDR3: TGTGCCAGCATGCTAGCGGGAGGACCCTACGAGCAGTACTTC.

This clone is a singleton in its sample. V and J are TRBV9 and TRBJ2-2; 10 positions match TRBD2. The CDR3 sequence is 17 residues long. Germline loops: CDR1 SGDLS, CDR2 YYNGEE. The V segment lost 3 bases and the J segment 4 bases; nucleotides outside the gene matches: 9. CDR3 sequence reads: CASSAPGERGGTGELFF. The CDR3 DNA follows: TGTGCCAGCAGCGCCCCCGGGGAGCGGGGGGGCACCGGGGAGCTGTTTTTT.

This chain connects TRBV6-5 to TRBJ2-1; D may be TRBD2 (5 bases). CDR3 length equals 15 residues. The V end was cut by 5 bases, the J end by 3 bases, with 14 bases between. The V gene's germline CDR1 is MNHEY and CDR2 SVGAGI. The CDR3 loop is CASSGSSGHYNEQFF. CDR3 bases: TGTGCCAGCAGTGGGAGCTCGGGCCACTACAATGAGCAGTTCTTC.

V usage is TRBV27 and J usage is TRBJ1-1; a weak D match, TRBD1 (5 bases). V was trimmed by 3 bases and J by 5 bases, leaving 13 bases between them. The CDR3 sequence is 14 residues long. Germline V gives CDR1 MNHEY, CDR2 SMNVEV (reference sequence). DNA of the CDR3: TGTGCCAGCAGTTTTACGGGGGGATGGACTGAAGCTTTCTTT. Translating it yields CASSFTGGWTEAFF.